This T cell receptor (beta chain) is drawn from a study of cytomegalovirus exposure and HLA in healthy donors. Study context: About 82 million unique TCRs from HLA-typed donors were held in an early release of data.

Researchers ran the PCR with 60 Vbeta and 13 Jbeta primers. The table came from immunoSEQ multiplex PCR; TCRdb's copy has only in-frame clones and leaves some out. The sample includes more than 95,000 clones, 70% to 80% of them seen just once. The sequencing input was PBMCs. This TCR was sampled from a man under 40 in good health and CMV-seropositive.

CDR3 loop: CASSSYRGQGTEAFF. The CDR3 DNA sequence: TGTGCCAGCAGCTCTTACAGGGGGCAAGGAACTGAAGCTTTCTTT. This chain connects TRBV13 to TRBJ1-1; 9 bases agree with TRBD1. Losses at the gene ends were 4 bases for V and 5 bases for J; bases not matched to a gene: 8. The CDR3 covers 15 residues. Per the germline V gene, CDR1 is PRHDT and CDR2 is FYEKMQ (reference sequence).